What follows is one TCR beta chain and its context. The data are from a study of graft-versus-host responses after intestinal transplantation. Here immunoSEQ multiplex PCR was the method, and the copy in TCRdb shows in-frame clones only, minus some. The table lists approximately 5,000 clones, approximately 85% of them singletons. CDR1 is MNHNY and CDR2 is SVGAGI in the germline V gene (reference sequence). Trimming at V came to 2 bases and at J to 4 bases, leaving 0 bases not matched to a gene. CDR3 length: 13 amino acids. To release intraepithelial and lamina propria lymphocytes, the graft tissue was processed.

The material was ileum tissue, obtained 156 days after intestinal transplant. The gene calls are TRBV6-6 and TRBJ1-2; 8 bases agree with TRBD1. The receptor was isolated from a human patient who received an intestinal transplant, so some T cells may come from the graft donor. This CDR3 reads CASSYTGGYGYTF. As DNA, the CDR3 is TGTGCCAGCAGTTACACAGGGGGCTATGGCTACACCTTC.